This TCR beta chain is drawn from a study of cytotoxic CD8 clonotypes in ibrutinib-treated CLL. Study-wide points: Clonality rose at ibrutinib response and fell back toward baseline at progression.

With 2 bases clipped from V and 6 bases from J, the junction kept 6 bases outside the gene matches. Per germline, CDR1 MDHEN and CDR2 SYDVKM. This CDR3 spans 15 amino acids. This clone has more than one count but fewer than ten. Its target is not known. Investigators sought sequencing depths of between 1 in 200,000 and 1 in 1 million T cells. Some clones are missing from TCRdb's copy, which holds only in-frame ones; the method was immunoSEQ multiplex PCR. The table lists 150,000 to 250,000 clones, around 72% of them singletons. The sequence derives from a human donor with chronic lymphocytic leukemia. The sample was PBMCs, taken after 24 months of ibrutinib treatment. The chain employs TRBV28 and TRBJ2-1, with 8 bases fitting TRBD2. The CDR3, as DNA: TGTGCCAGCAGTTTAAATAGCGGGACCCGCAATGAGCAGTTCTTC. Translating gives CASSLNSGTRNEQFF.